The T cell receptor beta chain described here comes from a study of T cell responses to AZD1222 COVID-19 vaccine. Assay: immunoSEQ multiplex PCR; the TCRdb copy retains only in-frame clones and omits some. The sample consists of tens of thousands of clones, just over 90% of them appearing once. To note about this clone: Its antigen remains unidentified. Sequence at one end of the junction differs from germline and may be a read error.

Overall study results and limits: Sampling that yielded the repertoires occurred only after the peak T cell response. When two AZD1222 doses had been given, Spike-specific TCR breadth and depth rose.

CDR1 and CDR2 from the germline V gene are LGHDT and YNNKEL (reference sequence). The CDR3 runs 11 residues. The sample here was peripheral blood, taken on day 0 of AZD1222 vaccination. The sequence was obtained from an adult in good health. The chain is built from TRBV3-1 (or the pseudogene TRBV3-2) and TRBJ1-2; no clear D. The CDR3 spells CASSEGSTALF. The DNA of the CDR3 is TGTGCCAGCAGTGAGGGAAGCACCGCCTTATTC.